Following are 10 T cell receptor beta chains from one sample sequenced in a study of CD8 T cells in ankylosing spondylitis. In TCRdb, the 5' RACE reads were re-called with MiXCR into one record per CDR3 protein. The sample contains some 250,000 distinct CDR3 sequences, more than 20% of which appear only once. The specimen sequenced was blood, either unsorted or a sorted T cell fraction (not recorded which). These receptors were obtained from a male donor with ankylosing spondylitis or in good health (not recorded which).

The chain uses TRBV20-1 and TRBJ1-2; TRBD1 is a possible D gene (6 bases). This CDR3 has 14 residues. CDR1 and CDR2 from the germline V gene are DFQATT and SNEGSKA (reference sequence). The V end lost 0 bases, the J end lost 5 bases, and 13 bases lay between the germline ends. CDR3 loop: CSARESAQGYGYTF. CDR3 DNA: TGCAGTGCTAGAGAGTCCGCCCAGGGGTATGGCTACACCTTC.

This clonotype was seen just once. V and J are TRBV11-2 and TRBJ2-5, with 11 bases matching TRBD1. V gave up 6 bases and J gave up 5 bases; unmatched junction bases: 8. Germline V CDR1 and CDR2: SGHAT, FQNNGV. The CDR3 contains 15 residues. This CDR3 reads CASRRDRDRGETQYF. The CDR3 DNA is TGTGCCAGCAGACGCGACAGGGACAGGGGGGAGACCCAGTACTTC.

The chain recombines TRBV12-3 or TRBV12-4 with TRBJ2-1; TRBD2 matches at 16 bases. V gave up 6 bases and J gave up 7 bases; unmatched junction bases: 12. This CDR3 is 18 amino acids long. DNA of the CDR3: TGTGCCAGCAGCCCAGAGGGACTAGCGGGGGGGCATTGGAATGAGCAGTTCTTC. Protein sequence: CASSPEGLAGGHWNEQFF.

This clonotype was found once. The chain recombines TRBV12-3 or TRBV12-4 with TRBJ2-6; D gene ambiguous. The V gene lost 0 bases and the J gene lost 2 bases, with 5 bases spanning the gap. The CDR3 consists of 15 residues. CDR3 bases: TGTGCCAGCAGTTTAGCGTCCGCTGGGGCCAACGTCCTGACTTTC. Residues: CASSLASAGANVLTF.

This clonotype was observed many times. The V gene is TRBV28, the J gene TRBJ1-6, with 7 bases matching TRBD1. The CDR3 runs to 15 residues. V lost 6 bases to trimming and J lost 5 bases; unmatched junction nucleotides: 7. Germline assignment: CDR1 MDHEN and CDR2 SYDVKM. CDR3 bases: TGTGCCAGCAGCCCCCTCGACAGGGATAATTCACCCCTCCACTTT. Its translation: CASSPLDRDNSPLHF.

The rearrangement joins TRBV9 to TRBJ2-7; 11 positions agree with TRBD1. CDR3 size: 15 residues. J gave up 2 bases and V 2 bases, and 3 bases lay outside the gene matches. Per the germline V gene, CDR1 is SGDLS and CDR2 is YYNGEE. The CDR3 here is CASSVPGQGAYEQYF. DNA of the CDR3: TGTGCCAGCAGCGTCCCGGGACAGGGGGCCTACGAGCAGTACTTC.

This clonotype was detected a few times. This chain connects TRBV29-1 to TRBJ2-7; tentatively, D is TRBD2 (5 bases). This CDR3 is built from 11 residues. V lost 7 bases, J lost 7 bases, and 14 bases lay in between. Per germline, CDR1 SQVTM and CDR2 ANQGSEA. CDR3 in DNA: TGCAGCGCCGAAGACTACGAGGAGCAGTACTTC. This codes for CSAEDYEEQYF.

The genes are TRBV20-1 and TRBJ2-5; D not certain. Per germline, CDR1 DFQATT and CDR2 SNEGSKA (reference sequence). V gave up 0 bases and J gave up 1 base, with 15 bases separating them. The CDR3 consists of 16 residues. CDR3 loop: CSARDSGTGSQETQYF. The DNA for the CDR3 is TGCAGTGCTAGAGATTCTGGAACGGGCAGCCAAGAGACCCAGTACTTC.

This clonotype has at least ten counts. J is TRBJ1-3 and V is TRBV25-1; 9 bases are a match to TRBD1. CDR3 length: 15 amino acids. V lost 4 bases to trimming and J lost 2 bases; unmatched junction nucleotides: 3. Germline assignment: CDR1 MGHDK and CDR2 SYGVNS. CDR3 in DNA: TGTGCCAGCAGTGCCGGGACAGGGCCTGGAAACACCATATATTTT. It translates to CASSAGTGPGNTIYF. Drawing the rest from reference TRBV25-1 and TRBJ1-3, the complete variable domain is EADIYQTPRYLVIGTGKKITLECSQTMGHDKMYWYQQDPGMELHLIHYSYGVNSTEKGDLSSESTVSRIRTEHFPLTLESARPSHTSQYLCASSAGTGPGNTIYFGEGSWLTVV.

The chain recombines TRBV12-3 or TRBV12-4 with TRBJ2-3, with 9 bases matching TRBD1. The CDR3 is made up of 15 amino acids. J was trimmed by 6 bases and V by 5 bases; bases with no gene match: 9. The CDR3 DNA reads as TGTGCCAGCAGTCCTGGGGACAGGGAAGGCGATACGCAGTATTTT. This sequence encodes CASSPGDREGDTQYF.